The 3 T cell receptor beta chains in this list originate from one sample, sequenced in a study of T cell changes during pregnancy in multiple sclerosis. TCRdb keeps only in-frame clones here, not all; method: immunoSEQ multiplex PCR. The sample records tens of thousands of clones, 85% to 95% being singletons. The sample in question was peripheral blood, obtained in the third trimester of pregnancy. These receptors all stem from a female donor with multiple sclerosis, enrolled in a pregnancy study.

V usage is TRBV4-1 and J usage is TRBJ2-7; possibly TRBD2 for D (6 bases). Trimming left V 1 base short and J 3 bases short, with 10 bases between. CDR1 and CDR2 (germline): MGHRA, YSYEKL. This CDR3 comprises 14 residues. The chain's CDR3 is CASSQVSGSYEQYF. As DNA, the CDR3 is TGCGCCAGCAGCCAAGTCTCCGGGAGCTACGAGCAGTACTTC.

J is TRBJ2-1 and V is TRBV29-1; 7 nucleotides match TRBD2. The CDR3 consists of 14 residues. CDR1 is SQVTM and CDR2 is ANQGSEA in the germline V gene. V shed 1 base, J shed 2 bases, and the junction held 2 bases outside the gene matches. CDR3 region: CSVEGAGAYNEQFF. The CDR3 DNA follows: TGCAGCGTTGAAGGGGCGGGAGCCTACAATGAGCAGTTCTTC.

The chain carries TRBV2 and TRBJ2-5, with TRBD2 matching over 10 bases. The J segment lost 4 bases and the V segment lost 6 bases, leaving 5 bases of the junction unmatched. Germline CDR1 and CDR2: SNHLY and FYNNEI. The CDR3 is 14 residues long. CDR3 loop: CASRTRLAGETQYF. In nucleotides, the CDR3 is TGTGCCAGCAGGACGCGACTAGCGGGAGAGACCCAGTACTTC.